The 19 T cell receptor beta chains below come from one sample, sequenced in a study of cytomegalovirus exposure and HLA in healthy donors. TCRdb keeps only in-frame clones here, not all; method: immunoSEQ multiplex PCR. The sample lists fewer than 120,000 clones; more than 70% were seen once. The specimen was PBMCs. The receptors stem from a young woman in good health and CMV-seronegative.

Here the CDR3 DNA reads TGTGCCTGGAGTCGGGCGGGCGGAGAAGAGACCCAGTACTTC. Protein sequence: CAWSRAGGEETQYF. The chain has TRBV30 and TRBJ2-5; possibly TRBD2 for D (5 bases). The germline V gene has CDR1 GTSNPN and CDR2 SVGIG (reference sequence). V was cut by 2 bases and J by 3 bases, with 13 bases left in between. The CDR3 length is 14 residues.

The genes are TRBV4-1 and TRBJ2-7, with 7 bases aligning to TRBD1. The CDR3 covers 16 residues. The J segment lost 0 bases and the V segment lost 6 bases, leaving 11 bases of the junction unmatched. Per germline, CDR1 MGHRA and CDR2 YSYEKL. The CDR3 coding sequence is TGCGCCAGCAGACGCGATCGACAGGGTCTCTCCTACGAGCAGTACTTC. Translated: CASRRDRQGLSYEQYF.

The chain carries TRBV19 and TRBJ2-1, with a tentative D call TRBD1 (6 bases). V lost 5 bases and J lost 6, with 11 bases in between. This CDR3 contains 13 residues. Looked up from germline, CDR1 is LNHDA and CDR2 is SQIVND (reference sequence). The CDR3 spells CASSLQGVNEQFF. In nucleotides, the CDR3 is TGTGCCAGTAGTTTACAGGGAGTCAATGAGCAGTTCTTC.

The rearrangement uses TRBV28 and TRBJ2-5; D is possibly TRBD2 (5 bases). Trimming stripped 7 bases from V and 0 bases from J, with 15 bases between. CDR3 length: 15 residues. CDR1 and CDR2 (germline): MDHEN, SYDVKM. CDR3 DNA sequence: TGTGCCAGCATCACTGGGAGTGCGTACCAAGAGACCCAGTACTTC. It translates to CASITGSAYQETQYF.

The chain employs TRBV4-2 and TRBJ2-7; 7 nucleotides line up with TRBD2. The V segment lost 0 bases and the J segment 2 bases; nucleotides outside the gene matches: 7. This CDR3 spans 16 amino acids. The germline gives CDR1 LGHNA, CDR2 YNFKEQ. This CDR3 is CASSQEQSGEAYEQYF. The CDR3 coding sequence is TGTGCCAGCAGCCAAGAACAGAGCGGGGAAGCCTACGAGCAGTACTTC.

J is TRBJ2-7 and V is TRBV2, with 9 bases that match TRBD1. CDR3 length: 14 residues. CDR1 SNHLY and CDR2 FYNNEI come from the germline V gene. Trimming removed 5 bases from V and 9 bases from J; junction bases left unmatched: 11. CDR3 DNA sequence: TGTGCCAGCAGTTACCGGACAGGGGTGGACCTGCAGTACTTC. Its protein product is CASSYRTGVDLQYF. The entire variable domain, with the rest obtained from reference TRBV2 and TRBJ2-7, is as follows: EPEVTQTPSHQVTQMGQEVILRCVPISNHLYFYWYRQILGQKVEFLVSFYNNEISEKSEIFDDQFSVERPDGSNFTLKIRSTKLEDSAMYFCASSYRTGVDLQYFGPGTRLTVT.

The chain couples TRBV5-6 to TRBJ1-5; D possibly corresponds to TRBD1 (5 bases). Germline CDR1 is SGHDT and CDR2 is YYEEEE. This CDR3 has 15 residues. V lost 4 bases to trimming and J lost 1 base, with 12 bases between them. In nucleotides, the CDR3 is TGTGCCAGCAGCGTTCACAGGAGAAGCAATCAGCCCCAGCATTTT. It translates to CASSVHRRSNQPQHF.

The chain is built from TRBV27 and TRBJ2-1; tentative D call: TRBD2 (5 bases). V gave up 8 bases and J gave up 6 bases, with 17 bases separating them. Germline V gene data show CDR1 as MNHEY and CDR2 as SMNVEV (reference sequence). The CDR3 runs to 14 residues. CDR3 loop: CASRTWQRRNEQFF. The CDR3, as DNA: TGTGCCAGCCGGACTTGGCAAAGACGCAATGAGCAGTTCTTC.

The CDR3: CASSLVPDEQYF. The CDR3 nucleotides are TGTGCCAGCAGCTTAGTACCAGACGAGCAGTACTTC. The chain couples TRBV11-3 to TRBJ2-7; D uncertain. The CDR3 totals 12 residues. Germline lookup yields CDR1 SGHNT and CDR2 YENEEA. V was pared by 1 base and J by 5 bases, with 6 bases between. The full variable domain, its missing parts supplied by reference TRBV11-3 and TRBJ2-7, is EAGVVQSPRYKIIEKKQPVAFWCNPISGHNTLYWYLQNLGQGPELLIRYENEEAVDDSQLPKDRFSAERLKGVDSTLKIQPAELGDSAVYLCASSLVPDEQYFGPGTRLTVT.

The chain links TRBV4-3 to TRBJ1-6; D is possibly TRBD1 (5 bases). CDR1 and CDR2 (germline): LGHNA, YSLEER. There are 14 residues in the CDR3. The V gene lost 1 base and the J gene lost 7 bases, with 8 bases spanning the gap. The CDR3 coding sequence is TGCGCCAGCAGCCAAGGGAGGGGCAATTCACCCCTCCACTTT. Translating it yields CASSQGRGNSPLHF.

CDR3 in amino acids: CASSPLITGEKLFF. CDR3 sequence (DNA): TGCGCCAGCAGCCCCCTGATTACAGGGGAAAAACTGTTTTTT. The chain recombines TRBV4-1 with TRBJ1-4; tentative D call: TRBD1 (6 bases). The germline CDR1 and CDR2 sequences are MGHRA and YSYEKL. Trimming took off 4 bases at V and 8 bases at J, with 14 bases between the two ends. The CDR3 contains 14 residues.

The chain has TRBV4-1 and TRBJ2-3; TRBD1 matches 7 bases. The CDR3 spans 17 residues. Germline values: CDR1 MGHRA, CDR2 YSYEKL. The V and J ends lost 3 bases and 4 bases, in that order; junction bases with no gene match: 13. The CDR3 region is CASSHTYTGAAADTQYF. For the CDR3, the DNA is TGCGCCAGCAGCCACACCTATACAGGGGCCGCGGCAGATACGCAGTATTTT.

This rearrangement joins TRBV5-8 to TRBJ2-1; 11 bases are shared with TRBD1. The V and J ends lost 5 bases and 6 bases, in that order; junction bases with no gene match: 4. The CDR3 runs to 14 residues. CDR1 and CDR2 from the germline V gene are SGHTS and YDEGEE. The CDR3 loop reads CASSLGQGVNEQFF. CDR3 in DNA: TGTGCCAGCAGTCTGGGACAGGGGGTCAATGAGCAGTTCTTC. The complete variable domain, with remaining parts taken from reference TRBV5-8 and TRBJ2-1, reads EAGVTQSPTHLIKTRGQQATLRCSPISGHTSVYWYQQALGLGLQFLLWYDEGEERNRGNFPPRFSGRQFPNYSSELNVNALELEDSALYLCASSLGQGVNEQFFGPGTRLTVL.

The chain employs TRBV28 and TRBJ1-1, with D hard to call. Germline V gives CDR1 MDHEN, CDR2 SYDVKM. V lost 2 bases and J 1 base, leaving 8 bases between the germline ends. The CDR3 length is 14 residues. CDR3 sequence reads: CASSLPLGNTEAFF. The CDR3 DNA reads as TGTGCCAGCAGTTTACCCCTAGGGAACACTGAAGCTTTCTTT.

CDR3 DNA: TGTGCCAGCAAAGGGGGCAATTCGGGTCAGCCCCAGCATTTT. This sequence encodes CASKGGNSGQPQHF. The genes are TRBV2 and TRBJ1-5, with 7 bases fitting TRBD1. Germline trimming cut 7 bases from V and 6 bases from J; bases unmatched to any gene: 9. Germline loops: CDR1 SNHLY, CDR2 FYNNEI. This CDR3 has 14 amino acids.

V gene TRBV6-5 combines with J gene TRBJ2-7; 7 positions agree with TRBD1. The germline V gene encodes CDR1 MNHEY and CDR2 SVGAGI. CDR3 size: 14 residues. The V segment lost 5 bases and the J segment 5 bases; nucleotides outside the gene matches: 9. The CDR3 reads CASSRPRDSDEQYF. Here the CDR3 DNA reads TGTGCCAGCAGTAGACCCCGGGACAGTGACGAGCAGTACTTC.

The chain carries TRBV5-4 and TRBJ2-7, with 7 bases matching TRBD1. Germline assignment: CDR1 SGHNT and CDR2 YYREEE (reference sequence). J was trimmed by 5 bases and V by 4 bases; bases with no gene match: 12. The CDR3 sequence is 15 residues long. The CDR3 loop is CASSPGARTGHEQYF. As DNA, the CDR3 is TGTGCCAGCAGCCCCGGGGCGAGGACAGGCCACGAGCAGTACTTC.

The chain is built from TRBV7-9 and TRBJ1-1, with D hard to call. Germline V gives CDR1 SEHNR, CDR2 FQNEAQ (reference sequence). Trimming pared 5 bases from V and 1 base from J, leaving 8 bases between. This CDR3 is 13 amino acids long. The CDR3 here is CASSAQENTEAFF. Here the CDR3 DNA reads TGTGCCAGCAGCGCGCAAGAGAACACTGAAGCTTTCTTT.

The V gene is TRBV7-9, the J gene TRBJ2-7; no reliable D call. Looked up from germline, CDR1 is SEHNR and CDR2 is FQNEAQ (reference sequence). The CDR3 contains 13 residues. Trimming shortened V by 1 base and J by 5 bases, and 9 bases separated the two germline ends. In nucleotides, the CDR3 is TGTGCCAGCAGCTTAGAGGCGGCCAACGAGCAGTACTTC. This translates into CASSLEAANEQYF.